This T cell receptor beta chain was captured by sequencing in a study of blood T cells in healthy people across ages. Overall study results and limits: TCR beta diversity, measured per million T cells, fell in a roughly linear way with age. In the absence of known donor CMV status, changes in expanded clonotypes were possibly confounded.

The germline V gene has CDR1 SGDLS and CDR2 YYNGEE. CDR3 length: 15 residues. A second PCR, run for roughly 7 to 12 cycles, used a sample-barcoded 5' primer plus a J-beta primer mix. In TCRdb, the 5' RACE reads were re-called with MiXCR into one record per CDR3 protein. The table shows 600,000 to 800,000 distinct CDR3 sequences, with roughly half occurring only once. The people who gave samples were healthy Caucasians from Russia, aged roughly 6 to 100. Extracted total RNA amounted to at least 6 micrograms for each sample. Turning to this clonotype: Antigen: not known. A much larger clone is a single base away; this may be a read error.

The chain joins TRBV9 to TRBJ2-7; D unclear. The assigned J gene may be wrong: the sequence end matches TRBJ2-5 better. The sequenced sample consisted of blood. The TCR was taken from a woman older than 75 in good health. The CDR3 reads CASSVVDRVRETQYF. The CDR3 DNA reads as TGTGCCAGCAGCGTCGTCGACCGAGTACGGGAGACCCAGTACTTC.